These T cell receptor beta chains were read from a single sample in a study of cytomegalovirus exposure and HLA in healthy donors. Clones were read by immunoSEQ multiplex PCR, and TCRdb kept only the in-frame ones, dropping some. The sample lists about 62,000 clones, approximately 75% occurring once. Sequences were obtained from PBMCs. Every receptor here comes from a woman younger than 45 in good health and CMV-seronegative. CDR3s include the opening cysteine and the closing phenylalanine or tryptophan. Clone size is shown for a subset of rows, as once, few, many or a class of expanded clone.

CDR3 protein | clone size | J gene | V gene
CASSISEASSYEQYF | . | . | TRBV19
CASSQDWPGLADSADTQYF | . | TRBJ2-3 | TRBV4-3
CASSVTGTGGYEQFF | . | TRBJ2-1 | TRBV7-9
CASSVRGLAGAGLFF | . | TRBJ2-2 | TRBV7-9
CASSFLDRDNSPLHF | . | TRBJ1-6 | TRBV28
CASSRSQGDTGELFF | . | TRBJ2-2 | TRBV5-1
CASSQDRQNEQFF | few | TRBJ2-1 | TRBV4-3
CASSLGRPDGYTF | . | TRBJ1-2 | TRBV5-6
CASSPGDFPTSTAEQFF | . | TRBJ2-1 | TRBV13
CASSQSDRFRPFCGYTF | . | TRBJ1-2 | TRBV4-1
CASKTWSGKLFF | . | TRBJ1-4 | TRBV2
CAWSAKTLDSLNQPQHF | . | TRBJ1-5 | TRBV30
CTSSQGFLTSDRGNTEAFF | . | TRBJ1-1 | TRBV1
CASSRAGDYGYTF | . | TRBJ1-2 | TRBV19
CASSSPGGKTYEQYF | . | TRBJ2-7 | TRBV28
CASSLSMGNYEQYF | once | TRBJ2-7 | TRBV27
CASSYSHRGNTEAFF | . | TRBJ1-1 | TRBV6-5
CAWSEGTGVLGETQYF | . | TRBJ2-5 | TRBV30
CASNLQGMNTEAFF | few | TRBJ1-1 | TRBV5-1
CASSYRDRGEGEQYF | few | TRBJ2-7 | TRBV5-1
CAWSAGSQYGYTF | . | TRBJ1-2 | TRBV30
CASMGAGYGYTF | . | TRBJ1-2 | TRBV2
CASSIVETGATGELFF | . | TRBJ2-2 | TRBV2
CASDGTGSYNEQFF | few | TRBJ2-1 | TRBV19
CASSPGATHNEQFF | . | TRBJ2-1 | TRBV18
CSVQPTGGEQYF | . | TRBJ2-7 | TRBV29-1
CASKLLADNTGELFF | few | TRBJ2-2 | TRBV19
CASSRPGQGANEQYF | . | TRBJ2-7 | TRBV6-5
CASKPGTSGYNEQFF | few | TRBJ2-1 | TRBV9
CASSFGGAGEKLFF | . | TRBJ1-4 | TRBV7-8
CASSPQGQPQHF | . | TRBJ1-5 | TRBV27
CASTVIPTTASGNTIYF | . | TRBJ1-3 | TRBV2
CASSDERERDEQFF | once | TRBJ2-1 | TRBV2
CASSVGIRGDTEAFF | once | TRBJ1-1 | TRBV9
CASSFKRGCLEGYTF | . | TRBJ1-2 | TRBV5-8
CASSLGGSTDTQYF | . | TRBJ2-3 | TRBV5-4
CASNHLTGGAPGELFF | . | TRBJ2-2 | TRBV28
CASSLLAGQETQYF | few | TRBJ2-5 | TRBV10-2
CASSFSTSGSSYNEQFF | . | TRBJ2-1 | TRBV28
CAIGGLAGVNEQFF | . | TRBJ2-1 | TRBV10-3
CASSYEGGRQETQYF | . | TRBJ2-5 | TRBV6-5
CASSLAPGQVPLDEQFF | . | TRBJ2-1 | TRBV7-2
CAITSGSYEQYF | . | TRBJ2-7 | TRBV10-3
CASSPTQGGGTEAFF | once | TRBJ1-1 | TRBV2
CASSYDRAADTQYF | . | TRBJ2-3 | TRBV7-3
CASSLELAVEELFF | . | TRBJ2-2 | TRBV5-1
CASSLEARAVAEAFF | . | TRBJ1-1 | TRBV7-6
CASSSPTLQETQYF | . | TRBJ2-5 | TRBV11-3
CASSMGEGISNQPQHF | few | TRBJ1-5 | TRBV19
CASGVPGHSYEQYF | once | TRBJ2-7 | TRBV28
CATSRDFLNQPQHF | few | TRBJ1-5 | TRBV15
CASRRDRGMGEQYF | . | TRBJ2-7 | TRBV6-5
CASSFRDNSYEQYF | . | TRBJ2-7 | TRBV27
CASSPGGRNQPQHF | few | TRBJ1-5 | TRBV5-6
CASSTGTGRPIEKLFF | once | TRBJ1-4 | TRBV28
CASSSPDYEQYF | . | TRBJ2-7 | TRBV7-2
CASSPGPGTGTYEQYF | . | TRBJ2-7 | TRBV14
CASSLVQGAYEQYF | . | TRBJ2-7 | TRBV5-1
CATQWGQPYSNQPQHF | . | TRBJ1-5 | TRBV19
CASSSTDNTEAFF | . | TRBJ1-1 | TRBV5-1